This T cell receptor beta chain was retrieved from a study of cytomegalovirus exposure and HLA in healthy donors. About the study: There were fewer than 130 million unique TCR beta sequences, drawn from about 190 million T cells, in an earlier analysis. HLA-typed donors were the source of around 77 million unique TCRs held in an early data release.

Regarding the study as a whole: The sole available immune exposure information was CMV serostatus. It was confirmed in vitro that a few of the CMV-associated chains were specific for CMV antigens.

About this clone itself: What it binds is not known.

The PCR was carried out with 60 Vbeta primers and 13 Jbeta primers. Assay: immunoSEQ multiplex PCR; the TCRdb copy retains only in-frame clones and omits some. Of some 120,000 clones listed, 65% to 80% are singletons. The CDR3 sequence is 14 residues long. V was pared by 0 bases and J by 15 bases, with 10 bases of the junction left unmatched. Germline CDR1 reads SGHDN; CDR2 reads FVKESK. V usage is TRBV14 and J usage is TRBJ2-1; 8 positions agree with TRBD2. The material sequenced was PBMCs. This sequence originates from a man aged 25-45 years in good health and CMV-seronegative. The chain's CDR3 is CASSQDGRGTSLFF. In DNA form, the CDR3 reads TGTGCCAGCAGCCAAGATGGGAGGGGGACTAGTCTGTTCTTC.